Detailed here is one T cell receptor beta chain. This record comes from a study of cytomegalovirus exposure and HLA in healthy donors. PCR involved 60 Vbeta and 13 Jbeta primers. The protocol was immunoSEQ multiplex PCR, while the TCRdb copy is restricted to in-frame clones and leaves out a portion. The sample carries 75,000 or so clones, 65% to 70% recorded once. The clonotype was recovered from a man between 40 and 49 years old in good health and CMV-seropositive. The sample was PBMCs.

In nucleotides, the CDR3 is TGTGCCAGCAGTTCGGGTTCGGGGATGATCAATGAGCAGTTCTTC. It translates to CASSSGSGMINEQFF. The chain employs TRBV7-9 and TRBJ2-1; D perhaps matches TRBD2 (5 bases). V was shortened by 6 bases and J by 6 bases, with 18 bases between the two germline ends. This CDR3 has 15 amino acids. Germline V gene lookup returns CDR1 SEHNR and CDR2 FQNEAQ (reference sequence).